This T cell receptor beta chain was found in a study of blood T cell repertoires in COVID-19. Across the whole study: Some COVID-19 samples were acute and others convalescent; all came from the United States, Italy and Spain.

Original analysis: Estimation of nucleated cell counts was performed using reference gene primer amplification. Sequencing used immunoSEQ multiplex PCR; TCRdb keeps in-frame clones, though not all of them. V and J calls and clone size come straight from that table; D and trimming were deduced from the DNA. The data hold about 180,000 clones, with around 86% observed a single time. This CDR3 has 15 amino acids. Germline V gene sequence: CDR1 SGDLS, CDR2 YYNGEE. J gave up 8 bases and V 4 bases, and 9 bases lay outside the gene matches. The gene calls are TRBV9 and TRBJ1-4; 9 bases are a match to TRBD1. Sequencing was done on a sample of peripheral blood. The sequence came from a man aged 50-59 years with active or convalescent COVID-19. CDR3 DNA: TGTGCCAGCAGCCCCAGGACAGGGGAAAACGAAAAACTGTTTTTT. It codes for CASSPRTGENEKLFF.